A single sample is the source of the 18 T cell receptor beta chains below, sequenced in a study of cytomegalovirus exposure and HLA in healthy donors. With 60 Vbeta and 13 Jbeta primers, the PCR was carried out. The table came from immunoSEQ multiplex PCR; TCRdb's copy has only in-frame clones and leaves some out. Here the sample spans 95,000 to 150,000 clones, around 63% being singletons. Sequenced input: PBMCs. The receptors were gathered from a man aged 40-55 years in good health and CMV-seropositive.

The CDR3 loop is CASKGTGSNSPLHF. The CDR3 DNA sequence: TGTGCCAGCAAAGGGACAGGGAGTAATTCACCCCTCCACTTT. This chain joins TRBV2 and TRBJ1-6; TRBD1 matches 9 bases. The CDR3 has 14 residues. Per the germline V gene, CDR1 is SNHLY and CDR2 is FYNNEI. The ends lost 7 bases at V and 6 bases at J; junction bases unmatched: 4.

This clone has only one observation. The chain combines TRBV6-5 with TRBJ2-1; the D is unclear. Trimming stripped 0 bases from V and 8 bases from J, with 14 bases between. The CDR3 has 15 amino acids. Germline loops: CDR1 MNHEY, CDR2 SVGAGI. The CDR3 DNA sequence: TGTGCCAGCAGTTACTCGAATAGAGGTGGATATGAGCAGTTCTTC. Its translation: CASSYSNRGGYEQFF.

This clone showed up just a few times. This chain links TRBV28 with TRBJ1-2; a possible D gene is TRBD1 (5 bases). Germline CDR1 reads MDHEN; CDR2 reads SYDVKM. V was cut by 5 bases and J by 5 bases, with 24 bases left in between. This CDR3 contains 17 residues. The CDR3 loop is CASSGGGNEFEGYGYTF. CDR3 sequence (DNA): TGTGCCAGCAGTGGGGGGGGGAATGAATTTGAGGGGTATGGCTACACCTTC.

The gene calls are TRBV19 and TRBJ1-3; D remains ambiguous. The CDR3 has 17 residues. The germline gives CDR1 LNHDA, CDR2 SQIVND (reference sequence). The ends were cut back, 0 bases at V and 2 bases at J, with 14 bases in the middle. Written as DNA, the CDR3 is TGTGCCAGTAGTATAGATCGAGGTTTTAGGCCTGGAAACACCATATATTTT. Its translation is CASSIDRGFRPGNTIYF.

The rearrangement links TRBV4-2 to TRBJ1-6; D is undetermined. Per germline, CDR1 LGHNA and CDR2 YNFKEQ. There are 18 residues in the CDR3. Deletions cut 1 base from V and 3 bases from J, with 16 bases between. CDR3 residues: CASSQGTVRNVYNSPLHF. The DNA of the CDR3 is TGTGCCAGCAGCCAAGGAACCGTCAGGAACGTCTATAATTCACCCCTCCACTTT.

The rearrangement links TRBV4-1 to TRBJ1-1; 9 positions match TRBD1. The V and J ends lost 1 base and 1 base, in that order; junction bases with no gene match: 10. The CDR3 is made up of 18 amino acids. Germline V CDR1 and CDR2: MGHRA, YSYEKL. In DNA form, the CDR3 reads TGCGCCAGCAGCCAAGCCCCCAGGACAGGGGCTAAGAACACTGAAGCTTTCTTT. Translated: CASSQAPRTGAKNTEAFF.

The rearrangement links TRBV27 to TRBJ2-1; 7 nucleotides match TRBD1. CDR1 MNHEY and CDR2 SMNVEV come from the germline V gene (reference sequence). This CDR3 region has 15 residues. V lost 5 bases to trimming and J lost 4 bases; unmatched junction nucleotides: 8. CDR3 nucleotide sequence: TGTGCCAGCAGTACTCTACAGGGGCCATACAATGAGCAGTTCTTC. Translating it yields CASSTLQGPYNEQFF.

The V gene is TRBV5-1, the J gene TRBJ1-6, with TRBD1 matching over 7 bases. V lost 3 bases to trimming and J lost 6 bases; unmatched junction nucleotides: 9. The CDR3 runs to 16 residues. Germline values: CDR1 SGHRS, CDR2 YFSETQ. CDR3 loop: CASSSLGGSGNSPLHF. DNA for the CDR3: TGCGCCAGCAGCTCGCTAGGGGGCTCGGGTAATTCACCCCTCCACTTT.

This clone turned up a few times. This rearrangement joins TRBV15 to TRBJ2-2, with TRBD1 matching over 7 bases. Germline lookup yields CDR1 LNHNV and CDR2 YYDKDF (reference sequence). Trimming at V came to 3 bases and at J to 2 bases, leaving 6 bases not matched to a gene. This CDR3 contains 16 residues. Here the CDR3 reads CATSSAGQVNTGELFF. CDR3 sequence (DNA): TGTGCCACCAGCAGTGCCGGACAGGTTAACACCGGGGAGCTGTTTTTT.

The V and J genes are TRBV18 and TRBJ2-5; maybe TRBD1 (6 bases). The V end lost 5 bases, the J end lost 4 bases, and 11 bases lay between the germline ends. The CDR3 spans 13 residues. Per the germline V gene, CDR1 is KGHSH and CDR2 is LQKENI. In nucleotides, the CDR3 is TGTGCCAGCTCATCAACAGGGTTAGAGACCCAGTACTTC. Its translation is CASSSTGLETQYF.

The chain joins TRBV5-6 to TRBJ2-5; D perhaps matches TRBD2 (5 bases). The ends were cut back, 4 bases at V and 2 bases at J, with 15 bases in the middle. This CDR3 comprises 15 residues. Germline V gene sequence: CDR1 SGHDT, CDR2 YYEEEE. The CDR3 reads CASSRRTGLQETQYF. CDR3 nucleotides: TGTGCCAGCAGCCGACGGACTGGCTTACAAGAGACCCAGTACTTC.

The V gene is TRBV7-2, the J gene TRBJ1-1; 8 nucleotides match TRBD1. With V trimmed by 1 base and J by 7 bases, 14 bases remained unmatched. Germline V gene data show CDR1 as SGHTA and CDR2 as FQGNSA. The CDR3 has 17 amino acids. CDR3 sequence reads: CASSLGDRRTVYNEAFF. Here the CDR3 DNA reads TGTGCCAGCAGCTTAGGGGACAGGCGAACCGTTTACAATGAAGCTTTCTTT.

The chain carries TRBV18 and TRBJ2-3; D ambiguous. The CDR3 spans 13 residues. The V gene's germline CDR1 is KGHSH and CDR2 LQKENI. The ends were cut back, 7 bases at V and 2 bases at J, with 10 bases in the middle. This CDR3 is CASLLTNTDTQYF. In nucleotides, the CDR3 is TGTGCCAGCTTACTTACTAACACAGATACGCAGTATTTT.

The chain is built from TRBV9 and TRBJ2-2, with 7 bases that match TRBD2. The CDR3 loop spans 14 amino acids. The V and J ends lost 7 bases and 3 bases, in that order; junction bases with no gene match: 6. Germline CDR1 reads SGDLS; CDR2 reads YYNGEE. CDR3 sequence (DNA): TGTGCCAGCGGTTGGGGGAGGGACACCGGGGAGCTGTTTTTT. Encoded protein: CASGWGRDTGELFF. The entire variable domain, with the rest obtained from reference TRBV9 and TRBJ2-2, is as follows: DSGVTQTPKHLITATGQRVTLRCSPRSGDLSVYWYQQSLDQGLQFLIQYYNGEERAKGNILERFSAQQFPDLHSELNLSSLELGDSALYFCASGWGRDTGELFFGEGSRLTVL.

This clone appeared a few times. The CDR3 DNA is TGTGCCAGCAGTTTAAGGCGAGCGGGGGGTTCAGATACGCAGTATTTT. Translated: CASSLRRAGGSDTQYF. The V call is TRBV27, the J call TRBJ2-3, with TRBD2 identical over 9 bases. J was trimmed by 4 bases and V by 2 bases; bases with no gene match: 7. Germline values: CDR1 MNHEY, CDR2 SMNVEV (reference sequence). CDR3 size: 16 residues.

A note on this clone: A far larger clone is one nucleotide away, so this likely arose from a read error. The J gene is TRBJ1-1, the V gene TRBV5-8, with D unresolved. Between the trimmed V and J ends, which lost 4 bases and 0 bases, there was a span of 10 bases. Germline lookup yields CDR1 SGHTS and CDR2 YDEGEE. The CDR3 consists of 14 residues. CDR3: CASSEQNVNTEAFF. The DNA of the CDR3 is TGTGCCAGCAGCGAACAGAATGTGAACACTGAAGCTTTCTTT. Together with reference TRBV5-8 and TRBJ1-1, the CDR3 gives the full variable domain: EAGVTQSPTHLIKTRGQQATLRCSPISGHTSVYWYQQALGLGLQFLLWYDEGEERNRGNFPPRFSGRQFPNYSSELNVNALELEDSALYLCASSEQNVNTEAFFGQGTRLTVV.

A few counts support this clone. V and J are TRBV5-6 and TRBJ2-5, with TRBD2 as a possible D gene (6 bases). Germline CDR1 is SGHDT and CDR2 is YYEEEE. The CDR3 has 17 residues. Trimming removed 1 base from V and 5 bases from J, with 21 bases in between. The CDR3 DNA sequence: TGTGCCAGCAGCTTGTCTACCTCGTCCGGGGGTTGGGAGACCCAGTACTTC. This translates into CASSLSTSSGGWETQYF.

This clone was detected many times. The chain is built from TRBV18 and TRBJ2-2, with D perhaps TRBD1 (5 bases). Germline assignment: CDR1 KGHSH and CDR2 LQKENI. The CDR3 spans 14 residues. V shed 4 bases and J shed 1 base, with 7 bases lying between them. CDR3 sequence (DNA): TGTGCCAGCTCACAACAGGAGAACACCGGGGAGCTGTTTTTT. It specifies CASSQQENTGELFF.